The table lists the clone carrying this TCR beta chain with a few counts. Antigen: not known. The CDR3 sequence is 16 residues long. CDR1 is MNHEY, CDR2 SMNVEV, per germline (reference sequence). V was shortened by 5 bases and J by 0 bases, with 14 bases between the two germline ends. These data belong to a study of T cell repertoires in aging, cancer and after chemotherapy. Study as a whole: Paired samples before and after chemotherapy came from glioblastoma patients receiving temozolomide-based therapy.

Peripheral blood genomic DNA, not sorted cells or RNA, was the template. General observations from the study: Across the chemotherapy interval, each cancer cohort showed higher median generation probability, suggesting thymic rebound.

A mixed TRB-A/B primer pool amplified rearranged TRB by multiplex touch-down PCR. TCRdb re-called the multiplex PCR reads with MiXCR, one entry per CDR3 protein. The sample contains around 3,000 distinct CDR3 sequences, 20% to 25% of which appear only once. The origin of this receptor is a human donor with a solid tumor. What was sequenced was blood. The chain employs TRBV27 and TRBJ2-1; D ambiguous. CDR3 nucleotide sequence: TGTGCCAGCAGTCCTAATGACTTCCTCTCCTACAATGAGCAGTTCTTC. Translation: CASSPNDFLSYNEQFF.